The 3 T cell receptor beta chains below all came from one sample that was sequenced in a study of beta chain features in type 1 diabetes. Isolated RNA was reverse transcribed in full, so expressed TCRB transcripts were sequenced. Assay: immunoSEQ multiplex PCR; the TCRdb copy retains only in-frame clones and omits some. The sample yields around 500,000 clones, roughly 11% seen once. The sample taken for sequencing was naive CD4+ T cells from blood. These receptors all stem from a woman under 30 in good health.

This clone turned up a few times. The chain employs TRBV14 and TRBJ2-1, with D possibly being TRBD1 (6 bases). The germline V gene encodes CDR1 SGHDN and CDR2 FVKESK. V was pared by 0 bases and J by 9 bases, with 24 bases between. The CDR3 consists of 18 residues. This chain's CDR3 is CASSQDRARAYSRGEQFF. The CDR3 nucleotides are TGTGCCAGCAGCCAAGATAGGGCTAGAGCCTATTCCAGGGGTGAGCAGTTCTTC.

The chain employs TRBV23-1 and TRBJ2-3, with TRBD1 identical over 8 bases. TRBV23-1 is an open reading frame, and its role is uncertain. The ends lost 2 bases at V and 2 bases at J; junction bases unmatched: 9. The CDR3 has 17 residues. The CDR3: CASSQDRGFGSTDTQYF. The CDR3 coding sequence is TGCGCCAGCAGTCAAGACAGGGGATTTGGGTCCACAGATACGCAGTATTTT.

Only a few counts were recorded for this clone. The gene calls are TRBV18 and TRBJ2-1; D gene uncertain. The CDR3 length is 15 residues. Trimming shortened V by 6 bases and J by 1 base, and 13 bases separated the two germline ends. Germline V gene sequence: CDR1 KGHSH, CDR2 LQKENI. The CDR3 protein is CASSTSPSSYNEQFF. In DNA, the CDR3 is TGTGCCAGCTCGACGAGTCCCAGTTCCTACAATGAGCAGTTCTTC.